Listed below are T cell receptor beta chains from one sample, sequenced in a study of cytomegalovirus exposure and HLA in healthy donors. Assay used: immunoSEQ multiplex PCR; TCRdb lists only in-frame clones, some missing. The data hold 93,000 or so clones, with 80% to 90% observed a single time. Specimen: PBMCs. The receptor set was obtained from a woman between 18 and 29 years old in good health and CMV-seropositive. The CDR3 runs from the conserved cysteine through the conserved F or W. The order of the fields is V gene, D gene, J gene, CDR3 length, clone size, CDR3 protein, CDR3 DNA. A D gene is named only where the DNA matches it firmly. Clone size is not always given. Where it is, it says once, few, many or a class for expanded clones.

>TRBV2|TRBD2|TRBJ2-5|14|-
CASSETSGRETQYF
TGTGCCAGCAGCGAGACTAGCGGGCGGGAGACCCAGTACTTC
>TRBV11-2|-|TRBJ2-7|11|once
CASSPAYEQYF
TGTGCCAGCAGCCCGGCCTACGAGCAGTACTTC
>TRBV15|-|TRBJ1-3|15|-
CATSSRVPSGNTIYF
TGTGCCACCAGCAGCAGGGTCCCATCTGGAAACACCATATATTTT
>TRBV7-2|TRBD2|TRBJ2-3|17|few
CASSSSQGLAGLDTQYF
TGTGCCAGCAGCTCGAGCCAGGGACTAGCGGGATTAGATACGCAGTATTTT
>TRBV11-2|TRBD1|TRBJ1-1|14|-
CASSAGQRETEAFF
TGTGCCAGCAGCGCGGGACAGAGGGAGACTGAAGCTTTCTTT
>TRBV4-1|-|TRBJ2-5|15|-
CASSQVHILQETQYF
TGCGCCAGCAGCCAAGTTCACATCCTCCAAGAGACCCAGTACTTC
>TRBV2|-|TRBJ2-1|16|once
CASSEDWGQAYNEQFF
TGTGCCAGCAGTGAAGACTGGGGGCAGGCCTACAATGAGCAGTTCTTC
>TRBV2|TRBD1|TRBJ1-1|15|-
CASSGTGYMNTEAFF
TGTGCCAGCAGCGGGACAGGGTATATGAACACTGAAGCTTTCTTT
>TRBV15|TRBD2|TRBJ2-7|15|-
CATSSLAGGNYEQYF
TGTGCCACCAGCAGCCTAGCGGGAGGGAACTACGAGCAGTACTTC
>TRBV6-6|-|TRBJ2-6|15|-
CASSYAETGANVLTF
TGTGCCAGCAGTTACGCTGAGACTGGGGCCAACGTCCTGACTTTC
>TRBV23-1|-|TRBJ1-6|17|-
CASSRVRDGGPDSPLHF
TGCGCCAGCAGTCGGGTCAGGGATGGGGGCCCTGATTCACCCCTCCACTTT
>TRBV5-1|TRBD1|TRBJ1-6|15|-
CASSFGQAFSSPLHF
TGCGCCAGCAGCTTTGGACAGGCGTTTAGTTCACCCCTCCACTTT
>TRBV5-5|-|TRBJ1-1|14|-
CASSRDAGRGEAFF
TGTGCCAGCAGCCGCGACGCCGGTAGAGGTGAAGCTTTCTTT
>TRBV28|TRBD1|TRBJ2-7|13|few
CASSPGQGGEQYF
TGTGCCAGCAGCCCGGGACAGGGGGGGGAGCAGTACTTC
>TRBV5-6|-|TRBJ1-1|11|-
CASGVRGEAFF
TGTGCCAGCGGAGTCAGGGGAGAAGCTTTCTTT
>TRBV23-1|TRBD1|TRBJ1-4|16|-
CASSHPSQGVNEKLFF
TGCGCCAGCAGTCACCCCTCACAGGGGGTTAATGAAAAACTGTTTTTT
>TRBV6-5|TRBD1|TRBJ2-2|16|-
CASSSRDRILTGELFF
TGTGCCAGCAGTTCCCGGGACAGGATCCTCACCGGGGAGCTGTTTTTT
>TRBV7-9|TRBD1|TRBJ1-1|16|-
CASSNHIDRVPRKAFF
TGTGCCAGCAGCAATCACATTGACAGGGTCCCTCGCAAAGCTTTCTTT
>TRBV19|-|TRBJ2-1|13|-
CASSNPGYNEQFF
TGTGCCAGTAGTAATCCCGGGTACAATGAGCAGTTCTTC
>TRBV5-5|-|TRBJ1-2|16|once
CASSSIWVRGSDGYTF
TGTGCCAGCAGCTCTATTTGGGTACGGGGATCAGATGGCTACACCTTC
>TRBV27|TRBD2|TRBJ2-3|16|-
CASRTQWRERTDTQYF
TGTGCCAGCAGGACCCAGTGGCGGGAGAGGACAGATACGCAGTATTTT
>TRBV5-1|-|TRBJ2-3|13|few
CASSAGLGDTQYF
TGCGCCAGCAGTGCGGGGTTAGGGGATACGCAGTATTTT
>TRBV6-6|TRBD1|TRBJ1-1|13|-
CASSFDRGAEAFF
TGTGCCAGCAGCTTCGACAGGGGCGCTGAAGCTTTCTTT
>TRBV18|-|TRBJ2-7|14|-
CASSPLRGFDEQYF
TGTGCCAGCTCACCCTTAAGGGGATTCGACGAGCAGTACTTC
>TRBV28|TRBD2|TRBJ2-1|15|-
CASKLGGGNYNEQFF
TGTGCCAGCAAGTTGGGGGGAGGGAACTACAATGAGCAGTTCTTC
>TRBV5-4|-|TRBJ2-7|14|-
CASSWNRETYEQYF
TGTGCCAGCAGCTGGAACCGGGAAACCTACGAGCAGTACTTC
>TRBV6-6|TRBD1|TRBJ1-2|15|-
CASRVQGTANYGYTF
TGTGCCAGCAGGGTACAGGGGACAGCTAACTATGGCTACACCTTC
>TRBV2|-|TRBJ2-7|11|-
CASMREVAQYF
TGTGCCAGCATGAGGGAAGTCGCGCAGTACTTC
>TRBV6-5|-|TRBJ1-2|15|-
CASSKRTADYYGYTF
TGTGCCAGCAGCAAACGGACAGCCGATTACTATGGCTACACCTTC
>TRBV7-9|TRBD1|TRBJ2-5|16|-
CASSSRPGQGLETQYF
TGTGCCAGCAGCTCCCGACCCGGACAGGGGCTAGAGACCCAGTACTTC
>TRBV2|TRBD2|TRBJ2-1|13|-
CASTSGSYNEQFF
TGTGCCAGCACTAGCGGGAGTTACAATGAGCAGTTCTTC
>TRBV5-1|-|TRBJ2-7|16|-
CASSLATTRASYEQYF
TGCGCCAGCAGCTTGGCTACGACACGCGCTTCCTACGAGCAGTACTTC
>TRBV10-2|TRBD1|TRBJ2-5|15|-
CASSAGQGIRETQYF
TGCGCCAGCAGTGCGGGACAGGGGATACGGGAGACCCAGTACTTC
>TRBV6-5|TRBD1|TRBJ1-6|15|-
CASSYSNRGNSPLHF
TGTGCCAGCAGTTACTCGAACAGGGGTAATTCACCCCTCCACTTT
>TRBV6-6|-|TRBJ1-2|11|-
CASVWGDGYTF
TGTGCCAGTGTGTGGGGGGATGGCTACACCTTC
>TRBV28|-|TRBJ1-1|15|-
CASSPGGVEGTEAFF
TGTGCCAGCAGTCCCGGCGGGGTTGAAGGCACTGAAGCTTTCTTT
>TRBV2|-|TRBJ1-6|14|-
CASSEGDRFSPLHF
TGTGCCAGCAGTGAGGGTGACAGATTTTCACCCCTCCACTTT
>TRBV4-1|-|TRBJ2-6|22|-
CASSYIFTAILRQLSGANVLTF
TGCGCCAGCAGCTATATTTTCACAGCGATACTGCGACAGCTCTCTGGGGCCAACGTCCTGACTTTC
>TRBV6-1|-|TRBJ2-3|14|-
CASTGSWGTDTQYF
TGTGCCAGCACCGGGTCTTGGGGCACAGATACGCAGTATTTT